The entry below gives a single T cell receptor beta chain sequence along with its context. V was clipped by 0 bases and J by 5 bases, with 8 bases between them. The V gene's germline CDR1 is MNHNY and CDR2 SVGAGI (reference sequence). The CDR3 spans 14 residues. The data derive from a study of blood T cell repertoires in COVID-19. Study at large: Both acute and convalescent COVID-19 samples were obtained from the United States, Italy and Spain. Sample material is recorded as cDNA or gDNA derived from T cells, B-cell-depleted T cells, or PBMCs.

Per the original methods: Reference gene primer amplification yielded estimated nucleated cell counts. The protocol was immunoSEQ multiplex PCR, while the TCRdb copy is restricted to in-frame clones and leaves out a portion. The DNA was the basis for D and trimming; V, J and clone size are from that table. The sample shows roughly 46,000 clones, 70% to 90% of them seen only once. Source material: peripheral blood. The gene calls are TRBV6-6 and TRBJ2-1, with TRBD1 as a possible D gene (5 bases). This TCR derives from a man aged 45-65 years with active COVID-19. This CDR3 reads CASSYSQVNNEQFF. The CDR3 DNA reads as TGTGCCAGCAGTTACTCACAGGTAAACAATGAGCAGTTCTTC.